This TCR beta chain appears in the sequencing data of a study of T cell changes during pregnancy in multiple sclerosis. Trimming took off 8 bases at V and 0 bases at J, with 8 bases between the two ends. Germline CDR1 SGHTA, CDR2 FQGNSA. The CDR3 spans 13 residues. TCRdb's copy holds only in-frame clones and misses some; the assay was immunoSEQ multiplex PCR. The repertoire holds some 100,000 clones, with 90% to 95% as singletons. Specimen: peripheral blood, collected in the second trimester of pregnancy. This clonotype was obtained from a female donor with multiple sclerosis, enrolled in a pregnancy study. The chain recombines TRBV7-2 with TRBJ2-1; D ambiguous. In nucleotides, the CDR3 is TGTGCCAGCGTTCCTAGCTCCTACAATGAGCAGTTCTTC. Residues: CASVPSSYNEQFF.